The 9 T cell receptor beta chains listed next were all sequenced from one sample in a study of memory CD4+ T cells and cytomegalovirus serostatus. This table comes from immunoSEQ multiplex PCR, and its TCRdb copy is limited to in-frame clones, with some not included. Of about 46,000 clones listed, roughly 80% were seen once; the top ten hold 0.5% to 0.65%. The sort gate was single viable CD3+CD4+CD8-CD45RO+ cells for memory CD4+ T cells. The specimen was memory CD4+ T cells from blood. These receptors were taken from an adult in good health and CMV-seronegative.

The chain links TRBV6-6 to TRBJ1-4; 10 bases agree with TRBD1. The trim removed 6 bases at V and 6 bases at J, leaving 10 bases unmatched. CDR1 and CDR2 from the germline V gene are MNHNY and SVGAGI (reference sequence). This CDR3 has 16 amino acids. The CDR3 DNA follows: TGTGCCAGCAGGACCGGGACAGGGGATTGGGATGAAAAACTGTTTTTT. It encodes CASRTGTGDWDEKLFF.

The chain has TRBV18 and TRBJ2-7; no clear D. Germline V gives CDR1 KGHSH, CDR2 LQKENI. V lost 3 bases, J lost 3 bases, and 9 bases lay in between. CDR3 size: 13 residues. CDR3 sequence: CASSPSDLYEQYF. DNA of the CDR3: TGTGCCAGCTCACCTTCCGACCTCTACGAGCAGTACTTC.

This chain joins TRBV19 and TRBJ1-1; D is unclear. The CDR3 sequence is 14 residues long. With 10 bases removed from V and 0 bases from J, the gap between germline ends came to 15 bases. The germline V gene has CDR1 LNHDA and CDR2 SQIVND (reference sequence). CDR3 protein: CATHRTNMNTEAFF. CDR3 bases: TGTGCCACGCACCGAACTAACATGAACACTGAAGCTTTCTTT.

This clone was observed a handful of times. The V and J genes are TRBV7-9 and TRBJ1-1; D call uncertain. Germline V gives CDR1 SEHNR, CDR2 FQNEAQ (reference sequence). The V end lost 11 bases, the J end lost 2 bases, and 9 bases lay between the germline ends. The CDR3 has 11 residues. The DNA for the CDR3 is TGTGCCGGGCAGTCTAACACTGAAGCTTTCTTT. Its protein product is CAGQSNTEAFF.

CDR3 residues: CASSLEGGTEAFF. The CDR3 coding sequence is TGTGCCAGCAGCTTAGAGGGGGGGACTGAAGCTTTCTTT. The chain carries TRBV7-9 and TRBJ1-1; tentatively, D is TRBD1 (6 bases). Trimming shortened V by 1 base and J by 5 bases, and 8 bases separated the two germline ends. Germline V lookup: CDR1 SEHNR, CDR2 FQNEAQ (reference sequence). This CDR3 comprises 13 residues.

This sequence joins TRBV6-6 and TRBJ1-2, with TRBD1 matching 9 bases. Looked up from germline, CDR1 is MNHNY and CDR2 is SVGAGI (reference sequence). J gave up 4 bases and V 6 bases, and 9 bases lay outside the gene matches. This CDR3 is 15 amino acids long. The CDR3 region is CASRRTGEALYGYTF. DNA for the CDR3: TGTGCCAGCAGAAGGACAGGGGAGGCCCTCTATGGCTACACCTTC.

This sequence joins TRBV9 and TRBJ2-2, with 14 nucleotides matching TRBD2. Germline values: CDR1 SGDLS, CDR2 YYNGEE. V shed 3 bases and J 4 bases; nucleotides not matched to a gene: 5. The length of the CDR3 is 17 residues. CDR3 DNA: TGTGCCAGCAGCGGAGGACTAGCGGGGGGCGGCACCGGGGAGCTGTTTTTT. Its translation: CASSGGLAGGGTGELFF. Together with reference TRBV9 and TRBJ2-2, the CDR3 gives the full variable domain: DSGVTQTPKHLITATGQRVTLRCSPRSGDLSVYWYQQSLDQGLQFLIQYYNGEERAKGNILERFSAQQFPDLHSELNLSSLELGDSALYFCASSGGLAGGGTGELFFGEGSRLTVL.

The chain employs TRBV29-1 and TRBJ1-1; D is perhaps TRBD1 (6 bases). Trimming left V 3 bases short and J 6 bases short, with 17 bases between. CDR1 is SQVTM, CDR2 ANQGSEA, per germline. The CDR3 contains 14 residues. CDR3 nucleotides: TGCAGCGTTGAGGAGGTGGGGGCAAACGCTGAAGCTTTCTTT. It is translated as CSVEEVGANAEAFF.

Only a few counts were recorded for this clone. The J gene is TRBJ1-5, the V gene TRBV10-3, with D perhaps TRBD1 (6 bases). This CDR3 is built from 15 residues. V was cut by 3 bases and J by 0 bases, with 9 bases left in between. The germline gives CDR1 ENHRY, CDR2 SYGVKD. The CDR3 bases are TGTGCCATCAGTGAAGGACAGAGTAGCAATCAGCCCCAGCATTTT. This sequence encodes CAISEGQSSNQPQHF.